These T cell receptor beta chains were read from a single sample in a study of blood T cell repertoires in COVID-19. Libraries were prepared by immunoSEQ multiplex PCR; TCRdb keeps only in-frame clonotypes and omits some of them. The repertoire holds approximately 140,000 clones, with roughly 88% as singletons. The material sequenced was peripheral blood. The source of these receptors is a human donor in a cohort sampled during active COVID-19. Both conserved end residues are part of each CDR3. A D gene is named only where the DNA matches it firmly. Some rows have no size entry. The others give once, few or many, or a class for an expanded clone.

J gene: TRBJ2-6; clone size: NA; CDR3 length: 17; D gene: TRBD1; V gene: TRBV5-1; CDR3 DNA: TGCGCCAGCGAACCGGGACAGGGGGCGACTGGGGCCAACGTCCTGACTTTC; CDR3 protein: CASEPGQGATGANVLTF
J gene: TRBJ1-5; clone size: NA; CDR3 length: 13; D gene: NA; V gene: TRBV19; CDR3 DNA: TGTGCCAGTAGTACGACAGGCAATCAGCCCCAGCATTTT; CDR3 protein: CASSTTGNQPQHF
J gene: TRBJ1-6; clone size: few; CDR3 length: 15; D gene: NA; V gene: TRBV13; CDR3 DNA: TGTGCCAGCAGCTTTAACCGGGAATCCGCTTCACCCCTCCACTTT; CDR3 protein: CASSFNRESASPLHF
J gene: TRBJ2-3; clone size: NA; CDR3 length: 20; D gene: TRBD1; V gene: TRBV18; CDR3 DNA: TGTGCCAGCTCACCAGATGCCCGGGACAGGGGGCTTGGGAGCACAGATACGCAGTATTTT; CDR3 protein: CASSPDARDRGLGSTDTQYF
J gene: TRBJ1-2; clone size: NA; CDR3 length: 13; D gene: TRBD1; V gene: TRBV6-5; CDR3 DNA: TGTGCCAGCGAAGGGCAGGGGGGTAGTGGCTACACCTTC; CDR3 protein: CASEGQGGSGYTF
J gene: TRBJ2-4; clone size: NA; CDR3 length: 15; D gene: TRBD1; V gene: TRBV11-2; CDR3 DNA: TGTGCCAGCAGCTTAGTAACAGGGGTCAAAAACATTCAGTACTTC; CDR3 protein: CASSLVTGVKNIQYF
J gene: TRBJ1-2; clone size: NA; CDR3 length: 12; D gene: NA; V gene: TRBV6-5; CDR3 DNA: TGTGCCAGCATCGGGGGTAACTATGGCTACACCTTC; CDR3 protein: CASIGGNYGYTF
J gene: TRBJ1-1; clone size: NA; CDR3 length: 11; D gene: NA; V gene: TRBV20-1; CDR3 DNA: TGCAGTGCTAGAGACAGGGTGTCAGCTTTCTTT; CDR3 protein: CSARDRVSAFF
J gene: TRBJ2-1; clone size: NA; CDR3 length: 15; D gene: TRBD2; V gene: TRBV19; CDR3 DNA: TGTGCCAGCCGCCAGCCGGGACTAGCGGGGGGTGAGCAGTTCTTC; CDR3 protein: CASRQPGLAGGEQFF
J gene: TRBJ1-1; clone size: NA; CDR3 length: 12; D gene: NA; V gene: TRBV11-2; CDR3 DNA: TGTGCCAGCAGCTTAGAGGGGGGTGAAGCTTTCTTT; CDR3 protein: CASSLEGGEAFF
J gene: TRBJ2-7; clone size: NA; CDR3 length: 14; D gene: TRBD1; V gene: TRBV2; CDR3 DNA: TGTGCCAGCAGTACGGGACAGGGGGGCTACGAGCAGTACTTC; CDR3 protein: CASSTGQGGYEQYF
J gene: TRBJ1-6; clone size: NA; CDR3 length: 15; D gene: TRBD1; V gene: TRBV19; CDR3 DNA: TGTGCCAGTAGGCTGGGGACAGGGGATAATTCACCCCTCCACTTT; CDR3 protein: CASRLGTGDNSPLHF
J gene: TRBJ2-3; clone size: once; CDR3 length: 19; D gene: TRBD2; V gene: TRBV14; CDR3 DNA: TGTGCCAGCAGCCAAGACATGAGAAAGCGGGGGATTTACACAGATACGCAGTATTTT; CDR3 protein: CASSQDMRKRGIYTDTQYF
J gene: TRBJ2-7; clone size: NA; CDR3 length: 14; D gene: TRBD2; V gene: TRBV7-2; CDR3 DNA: TGTGCCAGCAGCTTAGAACTAGCGGCCTACGAGCAGTACTTC; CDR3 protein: CASSLELAAYEQYF
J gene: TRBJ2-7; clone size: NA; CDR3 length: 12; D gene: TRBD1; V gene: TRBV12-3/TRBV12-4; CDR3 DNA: TGTGCCAGCATCGGACAGGGTTACGAGCAGTACTTC; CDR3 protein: CASIGQGYEQYF